These T cell receptor beta chains were read from a single sample in a study of blood T cell repertoires in COVID-19. TCRdb keeps only in-frame clones here, not all; method: immunoSEQ multiplex PCR. The data show about 250,000 clones, about 80% seen once. The sequencing input was peripheral blood. The receptors stem from a woman older than 75 with acute or convalescent COVID-19. The CDR3 runs from the conserved cysteine through the conserved F or W. D genes are given only for firm matches. Clone size is given for some rows only: seen once, a few or many times, or a class if the clone is expanded.

clone_size j_call d_call v_call cdr3_aa cdr3_nt
. TRBJ1-5 . TRBV29-1 CSVGGHDNQPQHF TGCAGCGTTGGAGGGCACGACAATCAGCCCCAGCATTTT
. TRBJ1-5 . TRBV2 CASSEGWGVPNQPQHF TGTGCCAGCAGTGAAGGTTGGGGCGTCCCCAATCAGCCCCAGCATTTT
. TRBJ1-3 . TRBV28 CASSSGGRAGNTIYF TGTGCCAGCAGTTCGGGGGGGCGAGCAGGAAACACCATATATTTT
once TRBJ2-7 TRBD1 TRBV27 CASALGQGLAYEQYF TGTGCCAGCGCTCTGGGACAGGGGCTCGCCTACGAGCAGTACTTC
. TRBJ2-2 . TRBV11-2 CASSFRDSSFGELFF TGTGCCAGCAGCTTTCGGGACTCATCTTTCGGGGAGCTGTTTTTT
. TRBJ1-2 TRBD1 TRBV5-1 CASSPGQGVYGYTF TGCGCCAGCAGCCCCGGACAGGGGGTCTATGGCTACACCTTC
. TRBJ1-2 . TRBV7-9 CASSIPDRLGGYGYTF TGTGCCAGCAGCATTCCCGACAGGCTCGGTGGCTATGGCTACACCTTC
. TRBJ2-5 TRBD1 TRBV2 CASSEFLGQGAGTQYF TGTGCCAGCAGTGAATTCTTGGGACAGGGGGCGGGGACCCAGTACTTC
. TRBJ2-1 . TRBV11-2 CASSPGGTPRPLYYNEQFF TGTGCCAGCAGCCCTGGGGGGACTCCCCGGCCCCTCTACTACAATGAGCAGTTCTTC
once TRBJ2-7 TRBD1 TRBV2 CASSEKTGTGFEQYF TGTGCCAGCAGTGAAAAAACCGGGACAGGGTTCGAGCAGTACTTC
. TRBJ2-3 TRBD2 TRBV7-2 CASSLDIAGGRATQYF TGTGCCAGCAGCTTAGACATAGCGGGAGGGCGCGCTACGCAGTATTTT
once TRBJ2-7 TRBD1 TRBV15 CATSSSQGVPAYEQYF TGTGCCACCAGCAGCTCACAGGGGGTCCCTGCCTACGAGCAGTACTTC
. TRBJ2-2 . TRBV19 CASSIGVEVNTGELFF TGTGCCAGTAGTATAGGGGTAGAGGTGAACACCGGGGAGCTGTTTTTT
few TRBJ1-5 TRBD1 TRBV6-1 CASSETDRGGQPQHF TGTGCCAGCAGTGAAACGGACAGGGGAGGCCAGCCCCAGCATTTT
once TRBJ1-4 . TRBV27 CASRQLLQNNEKLFF TGTGCCAGCAGACAGCTCCTCCAGAATAATGAAAAACTGTTTTTT
few TRBJ1-1 . TRBV6-1 CASSERGNTEAFF TGTGCCAGCAGTGAAAGGGGGAACACTGAAGCTTTCTTT
. TRBJ1-5 . TRBV4-3 CASSQDRYQPQHF TGCGCCAGCAGCCAAGACAGGTATCAGCCCCAGCATTTT
. TRBJ1-5 TRBD1 TRBV4-1 CASSQDPGTGHSNQPQHF TGCGCCAGCAGCCAAGATCCCGGGACAGGCCATAGCAATCAGCCCCAGCATTTT
. TRBJ1-2 TRBD1 TRBV5-6 CASSWDRTTAGYTF TGTGCCAGCAGCTGGGACAGGACGACTGCTGGCTACACCTTC
. TRBJ2-7 . TRBV12-3/TRBV12-4 CASAGGLTYEQYF TGTGCCAGCGCCGGTGGACTAACCTACGAGCAGTACTTC
. TRBJ2-5 TRBD2 TRBV7-9 CASSEGLAGVQETQYF TGTGCCAGCAGCGAAGGACTAGCGGGCGTTCAAGAGACCCAGTACTTC
few TRBJ1-5 TRBD1 TRBV6-7 CASSLLTGGKDQWKPQHF TGTGCCAGCAGTTTGTTGACAGGGGGCAAGGATCAGTGGAAGCCCCAGCATTTT
. TRBJ2-7 . TRBV7-2 CASSLVMSYEQYF TGTGCCAGCAGCTTAGTGATGAGCTACGAGCAGTACTTC
. TRBJ2-5 TRBD2 TRBV5-1 CASTPSGIQETQYF TGCGCCAGCACCCCTAGCGGGATCCAAGAGACCCAGTACTTC
. TRBJ2-1 . TRBV19 CASSIRSGYNEQFF TGTGCCAGTAGTATAAGGTCGGGGTACAATGAGCAGTTCTTC
. TRBJ1-1 . TRBV10-1 CASSGNNRQDAFF TGCGCCAGCAGCGGAAACAACAGACAGGATGCTTTCTTT
. TRBJ2-1 . TRBV19 CASSGGIRDRRGHNEQFF TGTGCCAGTAGTGGAGGCATCAGGGACCGGAGGGGACACAATGAGCAGTTCTTC
. TRBJ1-4 . TRBV5-8 CASSPGAGDNEKLFF TGTGCCAGCAGCCCCGGAGCGGGGGATAATGAAAAACTGTTTTTT
. TRBJ2-3 . TRBV18 CASSPAIRGTDTQYF TGTGCCAGCTCACCAGCTATTAGAGGCACAGATACGCAGTATTTT
. TRBJ2-1 . TRBV5-1 CASSLGLSDYYNEQFF TGCGCCAGCAGCTTAGGCCTCAGCGACTACTACAATGAGCAGTTCTTC
. TRBJ2-2 . TRBV6-5 CASSYNPTGNTGELFF TGTGCCAGCAGTTATAATCCAACAGGGAACACCGGGGAGCTGTTTTTT
. TRBJ2-7 TRBD1 TRBV30 CAWNPGQYIYEQYF TGTGCCTGGAATCCGGGACAGTACATCTACGAGCAGTACTTC
. TRBJ1-1 TRBD1 TRBV5-1 CASSRGQGANTEAFF TGCGCCAGCAGCCGGGGACAGGGAGCGAACACTGAAGCTTTCTTT
. TRBJ1-3 . TRBV21-1 CASSERPEGVPGNTIYF TGTGCCAGCAGCGAAAGACCCGAGGGCGTACCTGGAAACACCATATATTTT
once TRBJ2-5 TRBD2 TRBV7-2 CASSVRDGGGRGTQYF TGTGCCAGCAGCGTCAGGGACGGTGGGGGGAGGGGGACCCAGTACTTC
. TRBJ1-5 . TRBV5-1 CASSWRVDGNNQPQHF TGCGCCAGCAGCTGGAGAGTAGATGGAAACAATCAGCCCCAGCATTTT
. TRBJ1-2 . TRBV7-9 CASDPNSGTSVYGYTF TGTGCCAGCGATCCTAATAGCGGGACAAGTGTCTATGGCTACACCTTC
. TRBJ1-2 TRBD1 TRBV18 CASSPPDRGFYGYTF TGTGCCAGCTCACCACCGGACAGGGGCTTCTATGGCTACACCTTC
few TRBJ2-2 . TRBV3-1/TRBV3-2 CASSQSFGNPTGELFF TGTGCCAGCAGCCAGAGTTTCGGGAATCCCACCGGGGAGCTGTTTTTT
. TRBJ2-5 TRBD1 TRBV9 CASATGGIQETQYF TGTGCCAGCGCGACAGGGGGCATCCAAGAGACCCAGTACTTC
. TRBJ2-7 TRBD1 TRBV6-5 CASKGQGTTYEQYF TGTGCCAGCAAAGGACAGGGGACAACCTACGAGCAGTACTTC
. TRBJ2-5 TRBD2 TRBV4-3 CASSQLPVAGGQETQYF TGCGCCAGCAGCCAACTCCCCGTAGCGGGGGGGCAAGAGACCCAGTACTTC
. TRBJ2-7 . TRBV6-2/TRBV6-3 CASSYFYEQYF TGTGCCAGCAGCTATTTCTACGAGCAGTACTTC
few TRBJ1-4 TRBD1 TRBV29-1 CSVAPGTGANEKLFF TGCAGCGTCGCCCCCGGGACAGGGGCTAATGAAAAACTGTTTTTT
. TRBJ2-5 TRBD2 TRBV10-1 CARAGGLQETQYF TGCGCTCGAGCGGGGGGGCTTCAAGAGACCCAGTACTTC
few TRBJ2-3 . TRBV19 CASRRGESADTQYF TGTGCCAGTAGGCGCGGGGAATCGGCAGATACGCAGTATTTT
. TRBJ1-5 TRBD1 TRBV6-5 CASSHTTGPEPQHF TGTGCCAGCAGTCATACGACAGGGCCGGAGCCCCAGCATTTT
. TRBJ1-2 . TRBV2 CASNAGESGYTF TGTGCCAGCAATGCAGGGGAATCTGGCTACACCTTC
. TRBJ1-2 TRBD1 TRBV18 CASSPTTGTYGYTF TGTGCCAGCTCGCCTACGACAGGGACCTATGGCTACACCTTC